The present T cell receptor (beta chain) was sequenced within a study of blood T cell repertoires in COVID-19. Study context: Specimens from acute and convalescent COVID-19 originated in the United States, Italy and Spain.

As handled by the study authors: Nucleated cell number was recorded as an estimate derived from reference gene primer amplification. Repertoires were generated with immunoSEQ multiplex PCR, while TCRdb's copy carries only in-frame clones and drops some. Clone size and the V and J calls come from that table; the DNA yielded D and trimming. Of a few hundred thousand clones in the sample, roughly 84% were seen once. CDR1 and CDR2 (germline): MGHRA, YSYEKL. This CDR3 is 18 amino acids long. With 0 bases clipped from V and 5 bases from J, the junction kept 5 bases outside the gene matches. Recruitment covered about two dozen US areas and drew participants whose ages spanned roughly 18 to 89 years.

This chain uses TRBV4-1 with TRBJ2-3, with TRBD2 matching 16 bases. This receptor was taken from a woman aged 50 to 60 who had been exposed to COVID-19. Sequencing was done on a sample of PBMCs or T cells enriched from blood (not recorded which). CDR3: CASSQEGLAGGQRDTQYF. The CDR3 nucleotides are TGCGCCAGCAGCCAAGAGGGACTAGCGGGGGGGCAAAGAGATACGCAGTATTTT.